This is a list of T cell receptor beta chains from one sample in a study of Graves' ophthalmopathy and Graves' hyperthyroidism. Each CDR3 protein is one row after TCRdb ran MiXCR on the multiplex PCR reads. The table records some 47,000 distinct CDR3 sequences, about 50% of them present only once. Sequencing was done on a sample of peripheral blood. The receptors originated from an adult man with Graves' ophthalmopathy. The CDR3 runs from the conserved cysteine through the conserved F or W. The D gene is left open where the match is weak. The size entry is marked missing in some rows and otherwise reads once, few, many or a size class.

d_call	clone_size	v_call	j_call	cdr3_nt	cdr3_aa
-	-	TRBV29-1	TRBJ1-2	TGCAGCGTTGAGACTGCTTACTTC	CSVETAYF
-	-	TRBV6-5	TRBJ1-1	TGTGCCAGCAGTTACCGTAACAGGCAGAACACTGAAGCTTTCTTT	CASSYRNRQNTEAFF
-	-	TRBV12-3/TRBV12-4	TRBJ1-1	TGTGCCAGCAGTCTGACGGAGAACACTGGAGCGTTCTTT	CASSLTENTGAFF
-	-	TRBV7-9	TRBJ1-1	TGCGCCAGCAGCGTAGGGACCTTGAACACTGAAGCTCTCTTT	CASSVGTLNTEALF
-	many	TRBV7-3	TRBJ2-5	TGTGCCAGCAACATTCGGGACCCATGGCGCCACGAGACCCAGTACTTC	CASNIRDPWRHETQYF
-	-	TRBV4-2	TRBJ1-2	TGTGCCAGCAGCCAACACAGGGAGGCCACCGGGGCAAACTATGGCTACACCTTC	CASSQHREATGANYGYTF
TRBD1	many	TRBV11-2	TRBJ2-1	TGTGCCAGCAGCTTAGCCGCAGGGACAGTGAGGAGGCAGTTCTTC	CASSLAAGTVRRQFF
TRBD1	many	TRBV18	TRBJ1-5	TGTGCCAGCTCAAGGACAGGGGATAGCAATCAGCCCCAGCATTTT	CASSRTGDSNQPQHF
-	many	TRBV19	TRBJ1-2	TGTGCCAGTAGTATAGATACTTCTTGGCGTGAGGCCACCTTC	CASSIDTSWREATF
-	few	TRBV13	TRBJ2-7	TGTGCCAGCTCACCACCGCCGGCAGGGGCCCTTTCCGAGCAGTACTTC	CASSPPPAGALSEQYF
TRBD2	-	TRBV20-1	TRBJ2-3	TGCAGTGCCACTGGACTAGCGGAGCGGTGGGCCTACAATGAGCAGTATTTT	CSATGLAERWAYNEQYF
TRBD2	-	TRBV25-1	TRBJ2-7	TGTGCCAGCAGTGGCAGGGGACTAGCGGGAGTCGAGCAGTACTTC	CASSGRGLAGVEQYF
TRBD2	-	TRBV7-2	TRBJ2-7	TGTGCCAGCTCCACGAGGACTAGCGGATACTACGAGCGGTACTTC	CASSTRTSGYYERYF
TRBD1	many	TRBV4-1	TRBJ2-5	TGCGCCAGCAGCCAACCGGGACAGGGGCAAGAGACCCAGTACTTC	CASSQPGQGQETQYF
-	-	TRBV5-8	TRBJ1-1	TGTGCCAGCAGAAGGGGGGGGCAGAAGGAAGCGTTCTTT	CASRRGGQKEAFF
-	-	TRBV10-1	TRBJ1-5	TGCGCCAGCAGGGAACCTGGGGATCAGCCCCAGCATTTT	CASREPGDQPQHF
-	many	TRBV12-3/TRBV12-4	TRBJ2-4	TGTGCCAGCAGTTTCAGAGAAGGGATCATTCAGTACTTC	CASSFREGIIQYF
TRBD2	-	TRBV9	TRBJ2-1	TGTGCCAGCAGCAGTATCGGGTGGCTAGCGGGAGGGCCCAATGGGCAGTTCTTC	CASSSIGWLAGGPNGQFF
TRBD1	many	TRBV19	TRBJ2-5	TGTGCCAGCCAGAGCAGGGACAGGGGCCAAGAGACCCAGTACTTC	CASQSRDRGQETQYF
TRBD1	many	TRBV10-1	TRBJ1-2	TGCGCCAGCAGCCCTGGACAGGGGTATGGAGGCTACACCTTC	CASSPGQGYGGYTF